The 29 T cell receptor beta chains below all came from one sample that was sequenced in a study of T cells in Graves' hyperthyroidism and ophthalmopathy. Amplification of TCR beta CDR3 regions used RNA as the template. The HTBI set primed first-round TCR CDR3 RT-PCR. Using its own MiXCR run on the multiplex PCR reads, TCRdb lists one record per CDR3 protein. The sample records 550,000 to 700,000 distinct CDR3 sequences, approximately 14% being singletons. The source material was blood. These receptors all stem from a woman between 40 and 50 years old with Graves' ophthalmopathy.

This clonotype was detected many times. This rearrangement joins TRBV6-5 to TRBJ1-6, with D tentatively TRBD1 (5 bases). There are 16 residues in the CDR3. Germline CDR1 is MNHEY and CDR2 is SVGAGI. Trimming took off 0 bases at V and 2 bases at J, with 8 bases between the two ends. The CDR3 nucleotides are TGTGCCAGCAGTTACTCCCAGGGAGCCTATAATTCACCCCTCCACTTT. This gives the protein CASSYSQGAYNSPLHF.

This clonotype was observed many times. V gene TRBV27 combines with J gene TRBJ1-1; D may be TRBD1 (5 bases). The CDR3 sequence is 13 residues long. V was shortened by 3 bases and J by 5 bases, with 10 bases between the two germline ends. The germline CDR1 and CDR2 sequences are MNHEY and SMNVEV (reference sequence). CDR3 DNA: TGTGCCAGCAGTTTTAGTCGGGGGACTGAAGCTTTCTTT. Translated: CASSFSRGTEAFF.

This clonotype was picked up many times. The rearrangement links TRBV12-3 or TRBV12-4 to TRBJ1-1; D is ambiguous. The CDR3 is made up of 11 amino acids. V was shortened by 4 bases and J by 8 bases, with 8 bases between the two germline ends. The CDR3 nucleotides are TGTGCCAGCAGTTGGCTTACAGAAGCTTTCTTT. This codes for CASSWLTEAFF.

The V gene is TRBV5-1, the J gene TRBJ1-1; 8 positions agree with TRBD1. The CDR3 has 15 residues. Unmatched junction bases numbered 10, after V lost 3 bases and J lost 6 bases. CDR1 and CDR2 from the germline V gene are SGHRS and YFSETQ. The CDR3: CASSSAGTGLAEAFF. The CDR3 region has the DNA TGCGCCAGCAGCTCGGCCGGGACAGGTTTGGCTGAAGCTTTCTTT.

The chain uses TRBV28 and TRBJ2-7; D ambiguous. CDR1 and CDR2 (germline): MDHEN, SYDVKM. The V end lost 2 bases, the J end lost 0 bases, and 11 bases lay between the germline ends. The CDR3 has 15 residues. CDR3 nucleotide sequence: TGTGCCAGCAGTTTAGGCGCAGCGAACTCCTACGAGCAGTACTTC. Its protein product is CASSLGAANSYEQYF.

This clonotype was counted ten times or more. The chain uses TRBV7-8 and TRBJ2-5, with 7 bases identical to TRBD1. V lost 3 bases to trimming and J lost 5 bases; unmatched junction nucleotides: 3. The CDR3 length is 13 residues. Germline CDR1 is SGHVS and CDR2 is FQNEAQ. Here the CDR3 DNA reads TGTGCCAGCAGCTTCGGACAGGAGGAGACCCAGTACTTC. Translation: CASSFGQEETQYF. The full variable domain, with the rest looked up from reference TRBV7-8 and TRBJ2-5, is GAGVSQSPRYKVAKRGQDVALRCDPISGHVSLFWYQQALGQGPEFLTYFQNEAQLDKSGLPSDRFFAERPEGSVSTLKIQRTQQEDSAVYLCASSFGQEETQYFGPGTRLLVL.

This clonotype was seen at least ten times. The V gene is TRBV28, the J gene TRBJ2-7; D perhaps matches TRBD2 (6 bases). This CDR3 is built from 13 residues. The V end was cut by 5 bases, the J end by 5 bases, with 13 bases between. Germline-derived CDR1 and CDR2 are MDHEN and SYDVKM. The CDR3 DNA reads TGTGCCAGCAGTAGGGGCGGGGAGCACGAGCAGTACTTC. Translation gives CASSRGGEHEQYF.

In the case of this clonotype: A clone one base away is much larger, so this may be a read error. The CDR3 reads CSVAFPLNYEQYF. CDR3 DNA sequence: TGCAGCGTTGCCTTTCCTTTAAACTACGAGCAGTACTTC. V and J are TRBV29-1 and TRBJ2-7; unclear D gene. This CDR3 spans 13 amino acids. The V gene lost 4 bases and the J gene lost 3 bases, with 13 bases spanning the gap. CDR1 and CDR2 from the germline V gene are SQVTM and ANQGSEA.

This clonotype was recorded at least ten times. V is TRBV28 and J is TRBJ1-3; 11 positions match TRBD1. Trimming at V came to 2 bases and at J to 0 bases, leaving 3 bases not matched to a gene. The CDR3 runs to 17 residues. Germline V gene lookup returns CDR1 MDHEN and CDR2 SYDVKM. CDR3 nucleotide sequence: TGTGCCAGCAGTTTACGGACAGGGGGCTTCTCTGGAAACACCATATATTTT. Amino acids: CASSLRTGGFSGNTIYF.

V usage is TRBV11-1 and J usage is TRBJ2-2; D is uncertain. V dropped 5 bases and J dropped 2 bases, with 12 bases sitting between them. CDR1 and CDR2 from the germline V gene are SGHAT and FQDESV (reference sequence). This CDR3 is built from 15 residues. The CDR3 sequence is CASSDSGLNTGELFF. CDR3 sequence (DNA): TGTGCCAGCAGCGACTCCGGTCTTAACACCGGGGAGCTGTTTTTT.

This clonotype was seen at least ten times. The chain links TRBV15 to TRBJ1-5; D is ambiguous. V lost 1 base and J lost 9, with 7 bases in between. Germline V lookup: CDR1 LNHNV, CDR2 YYDKDF (reference sequence). CDR3 length: 12 amino acids. CDR3 loop: CATSRGGWPQHF. The DNA of the CDR3 is TGTGCCACCAGCAGAGGTGGGTGGCCCCAGCATTTT.

The table lists this clonotype with a few counts. The CDR3 sequence is CASSLSGRVLSGANVLTF. Here the CDR3 DNA reads TGTGCCAGCAGCCTCTCGGGACGGGTTCTCTCTGGGGCCAACGTCCTGACTTTC. The chain recombines TRBV7-3 with TRBJ2-6; D might be TRBD1 or TRBD2, each matching 5 bases. Per germline, CDR1 SGHTA and CDR2 FQGTGA. Trimming took 5 bases from V and 0 from J, leaving 17 bases between them. CDR3 size: 18 residues.

The table lists this clonotype with many counts. This chain joins TRBV30 and TRBJ2-3; 10 bases are shared with TRBD2. With V trimmed by 7 bases and J by 6 bases, 7 bases remained unmatched. This CDR3 has 13 amino acids. Germline V lookup: CDR1 GTSNPN, CDR2 SVGIG (reference sequence). The CDR3 bases are TGTGCCTTCTCTAGCGGGAGAAGGGATACGCAGTATTTT. This encodes CAFSSGRRDTQYF.

This clonotype occurred many times. The chain recombines TRBV5-1 with TRBJ1-2; unclear D gene. Trimming stripped 0 bases from V and 2 bases from J, with 11 bases between. The CDR3 has 15 residues. CDR1 and CDR2 from the germline V gene are SGHRS and YFSETQ. The CDR3 DNA reads TGCGCCAGCAGCTTGGACTTCACGGGAAACTATGGCTACACCTTC. This sequence encodes CASSLDFTGNYGYTF.

This clonotype turned up a few times. This chain connects TRBV10-3 to TRBJ2-5; perhaps TRBD1 as D (6 bases). V was cut by 5 bases and J by 2 bases, with 9 bases left in between. This CDR3 has 13 residues. Germline loops: CDR1 ENHRY, CDR2 SYGVKD. The CDR3 DNA is TGTGCCATCAGTACAGGGCCGCAAGAGACCCAGTACTTC. Translating it yields CAISTGPQETQYF.

This clonotype came up many times. One end of the junction fails to match germline, which may point to a read error. V gene TRBV28 combines with J gene TRBJ2-7; 12 bases are shared with TRBD2. This CDR3 comprises 16 residues. Germline V gene sequence: CDR1 MDHEN, CDR2 SYDVKM. CDR3 coding DNA: TGTGCCAGCAGTTTATTGAGTAAGGGAGGACTAGCGGGGCAAAACTTC. It specifies CASSLLSKGGLAGQNF.

Many counts were recorded for this clonotype. The gene calls are TRBV20-1 and TRBJ2-4; D is perhaps TRBD2 (6 bases). The germline gives CDR1 DFQATT, CDR2 SNEGSKA (reference sequence). The CDR3 loop spans 17 amino acids. Trimming removed 2 bases at V and 0 bases at J, with 17 bases between. The CDR3 DNA reads TGCAGTGCTAGACTGGGTCGGGGGACCCTAGCCAAAAACATTCAGTACTTC. This codes for CSARLGRGTLAKNIQYF.

This clonotype was counted at least ten times. V and J are TRBV28 and TRBJ1-3, with no clear D. The V end was cut by 5 bases, the J end by 1 base, with 18 bases between. Per germline, CDR1 MDHEN and CDR2 SYDVKM. The CDR3 contains 17 residues. Here the CDR3 reads CASSPWTPRRSGNTIYF. The CDR3 DNA follows: TGTGCCAGCAGTCCGTGGACGCCGCGGCGGTCTGGAAACACCATATATTTT.

This clonotype has at least ten counts. This sequence joins TRBV28 and TRBJ2-7; perhaps D is TRBD1 or TRBD2 (5 bases each). CDR3 size: 13 residues. Trimming pared 6 bases from V and 2 bases from J, leaving 11 bases between. Germline V gene lookup returns CDR1 MDHEN and CDR2 SYDVKM. The CDR3 loop is CASRRGTAYEQYF. CDR3 in DNA: TGTGCCAGCAGGAGGGGTACAGCCTACGAGCAGTACTTC.

The gene calls are TRBV12-3 or TRBV12-4 and TRBJ2-5; D remains unclear. The CDR3 totals 13 residues. Trimming took 3 bases from V and 3 from J, leaving 8 bases between them. Written as DNA, the CDR3 is TGTGCCAGCAGTTTCGTTAACGAAGAGACCCAGTACTTC. Protein product: CASSFVNEETQYF.

This clonotype was observed a few times. The CDR3 DNA reads as TGTGCCAGCAGCTTACTCGGCTCCGGGAGGGCCGATGAGACCCAGTACTTC. This encodes CASSLLGSGRADETQYF. V and J are TRBV6-5 and TRBJ2-5, with TRBD2 matching 8 bases. This CDR3 has 17 residues. Germline V gene data show CDR1 as MNHEY and CDR2 as SVGAGI. The ends lost 6 bases at V and 5 bases at J; junction bases unmatched: 17.

The V gene is TRBV6-2 or TRBV6-3, the J gene TRBJ2-7; 9 positions match TRBD1. The CDR3 totals 14 residues. The germline V gene encodes CDR1 MNHEY and CDR2 SVGEGT. Germline trimming cut 7 bases from V and 4 bases from J; bases unmatched to any gene: 8. CDR3 amino acids: CASIPGTGWYEQYF. The CDR3 coding sequence is TGTGCCAGCATCCCCGGGACAGGGTGGTACGAGCAGTACTTC.

This clonotype was counted ten times or more. The rearrangement links TRBV2 to TRBJ2-7; 7 positions match TRBD1. The CDR3 has 14 amino acids. The V segment lost 6 bases and the J segment 0 bases; nucleotides outside the gene matches: 5. In germline, CDR1 is SNHLY, CDR2 FYNNEI. As DNA, the CDR3 is TGTGCCAGCAGGGTGACAGGGCGCTCCTACGAGCAGTACTTC. Translating gives CASRVTGRSYEQYF.

This clonotype was counted ten times or more. CDR3 residues: CASSSPTDTYEQYF. DNA of the CDR3: TGTGCCAGCAGTTCCCCGACGGATACCTACGAGCAGTACTTC. V is TRBV28 and J is TRBJ2-7; D is undetermined. Germline-derived CDR1 and CDR2 are MDHEN and SYDVKM. V was trimmed by 4 bases and J by 2 bases, leaving 12 bases between them. The CDR3 is 14 residues long.

This clonotype was counted ten times or more. CDR3 nucleotides: TGTGCCAGCAGCCCGGGACAGGAGACCTACGAGCAGTACTTC. Amino acids: CASSPGQETYEQYF. The chain uses TRBV28 and TRBJ2-7; 8 positions agree with TRBD1. Per the germline V gene, CDR1 is MDHEN and CDR2 is SYDVKM. The CDR3 is 14 residues long. Trimming removed 6 bases from V and 2 bases from J; junction bases left unmatched: 6.

This clonotype was observed many times. The J gene is TRBJ2-2, the V gene TRBV4-3; the D gene is possibly TRBD2 (6 bases). The germline V gene encodes CDR1 LGHNA and CDR2 YSLEER. V shed 0 bases and J shed 0 bases, with 8 bases lying between them. This CDR3 spans 16 amino acids. The CDR3 region is CASSQEPGANTGELFF. The CDR3 bases are TGCGCCAGCAGCCAAGAGCCGGGGGCGAACACCGGGGAGCTGTTTTTT.

This sequence joins TRBV6-1 and TRBJ1-5; D is possibly TRBD1 (5 bases). The CDR3 has 13 residues. Germline CDR1 and CDR2: MNHNS and SASEGT. The V end was cut by 0 bases, the J end by 9 bases, with 9 bases between. CDR3 in DNA: TGTGCCAGCAGTGAAGCGGCAGGGCGGCCCCAGCATTTT. Its protein is CASSEAAGRPQHF.

This clonotype was seen only a few times. The chain uses TRBV6-1 and TRBJ2-7; D is ambiguous. Per the germline V gene, CDR1 is MNHNS and CDR2 is SASEGT. V was cut by 4 bases and J by 5 bases, with 9 bases left in between. This CDR3 region has 12 residues. CDR3 nucleotides: TGTGCCAGCAGTGCGTCGGCAGACGAGCAGTACTTC. Translating it yields CASSASADEQYF.

This clonotype was observed at least ten times. The chain uses TRBV6-2 or TRBV6-3 and TRBJ2-7; TRBD2 aligns across 8 bases. Germline V gives CDR1 MNHEY, CDR2 SVGEGT. The CDR3 spans 15 residues. The V gene end was trimmed by 7 bases and the J gene end by 4 bases; junction bases not matched to a gene: 12. The CDR3 loop reads CASTKLAEQRYEQYF. The CDR3, as DNA: TGTGCCAGCACCAAACTAGCGGAGCAGCGATACGAGCAGTACTTC.